This T cell receptor (beta chain) was identified during a study of shared clonotypes between healthy human individuals. Study-wide context: Researchers assigned three CD4 naive, three CD4 memory, two CD8 naive and one CD8 memory plate to each donor. Study results and limitations: A handful of donors had roughly 5.2% of their naive CD4 clonotypes in common. The generation probabilities recorded for non-shared clonotypes fell below those of clonotypes shared by all four donors. What naive subsets generally showed was a larger estimated richness than memory subsets showed.

Libraries were prepared by immunoSEQ multiplex PCR; TCRdb keeps only in-frame clonotypes and omits some of them. The top ten hold less than 0.12% of the sample, which has hundreds of thousands of clones, roughly 96% seen once. Naive CD8 cells lacked CD45RO and underwent positive selection for CCR7, leaving out terminally differentiated effector memory CD45RA+ cells. As regards this clone: Its target is unknown.

Per the germline V gene, CDR1 is SEHNR and CDR2 is FQNEAQ (reference sequence). The CDR3 runs 15 residues. V was pared by 7 bases and J by 5 bases, with 10 bases of the junction left unmatched. Source material: naive CD8+ T cells sorted from blood. This chain connects TRBV7-9 to TRBJ2-1, with 8 nucleotides matching TRBD2. This TCR came from a young woman in good health. The CDR3 sequence: CASTRSGREDNEQFF. The DNA of the CDR3 is TGTGCCAGCACCCGAAGCGGGAGAGAGGACAATGAGCAGTTCTTC.